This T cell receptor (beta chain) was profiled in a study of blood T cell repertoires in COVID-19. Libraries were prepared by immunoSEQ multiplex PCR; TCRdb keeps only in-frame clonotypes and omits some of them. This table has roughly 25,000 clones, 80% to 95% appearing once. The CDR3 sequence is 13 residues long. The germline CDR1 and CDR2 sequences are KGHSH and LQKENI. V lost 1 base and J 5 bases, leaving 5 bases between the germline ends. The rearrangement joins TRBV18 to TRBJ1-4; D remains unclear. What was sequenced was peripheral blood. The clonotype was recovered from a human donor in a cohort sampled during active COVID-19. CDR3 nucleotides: TGTGCCAGCTCACCACAGCGGAATGAAAAACTGTTTTTT. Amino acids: CASSPQRNEKLFF.